This T cell receptor (beta chain) appears in the sequencing data of a study of blood T cell repertoires in COVID-19. Profiling relied on immunoSEQ multiplex PCR, and the TCRdb table lists in-frame clones only, not all of them. The data show 70,000 to 95,000 clones, around 82% seen once. The CDR3 covers 15 residues. Losses at the gene ends were 4 bases for V and 0 bases for J; bases not matched to a gene: 5. Germline V gene sequence: CDR1 LNHDA, CDR2 SQIVND (reference sequence). V and J are TRBV19 and TRBJ2-5; TRBD1 matches 7 bases. The sample was peripheral blood. The source of this sequence is a human donor in a cohort sampled during active COVID-19. The CDR3 loop is CASSKATGYQETQYF. Here the CDR3 DNA reads TGTGCCAGTAGTAAGGCGACAGGGTACCAAGAGACCCAGTACTTC. Combining the CDR3 with reference TRBV19 and TRBJ2-5 gives the whole variable domain DGGITQSPKYLFRKEGQNVTLSCEQNLNHDAMYWYRQDPGQGLRLIYYSQIVNDFQKGDIAEGYSVSREKKESFPLTVTSAQKNPTAFYLCASSKATGYQETQYFGPGTRLLVL.